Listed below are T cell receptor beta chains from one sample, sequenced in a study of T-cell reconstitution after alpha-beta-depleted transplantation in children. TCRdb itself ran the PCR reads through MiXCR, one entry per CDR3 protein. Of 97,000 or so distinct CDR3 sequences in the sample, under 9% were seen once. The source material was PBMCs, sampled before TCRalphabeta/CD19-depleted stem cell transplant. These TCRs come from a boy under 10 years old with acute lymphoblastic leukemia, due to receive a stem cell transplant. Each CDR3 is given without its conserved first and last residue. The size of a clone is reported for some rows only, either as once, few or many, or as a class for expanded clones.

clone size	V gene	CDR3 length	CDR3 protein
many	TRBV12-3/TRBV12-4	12	ASSPGPSQETQY
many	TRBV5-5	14	ASSPRYGGATDTQY
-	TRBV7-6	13	ASSPLAGDTDTQY
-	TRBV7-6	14	ASSPGTSGGFYEQY
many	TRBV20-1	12	SGLLARSTDTQY
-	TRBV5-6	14	ASSLVPGGAGTEAF
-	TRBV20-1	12	SARATGANSPLH
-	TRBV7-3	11	ASSPEGGVGLF
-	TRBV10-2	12	ASSESIPNYGYT
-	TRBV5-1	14	ASSLAGTGQAGELF
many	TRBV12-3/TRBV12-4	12	ASSFPIGAETQY
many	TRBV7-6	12	ASSLITGDQPQH
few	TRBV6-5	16	ASSYSMMVGGAGGEQY
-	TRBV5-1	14	ASSLGASLGTDTQY
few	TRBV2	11	ASSERGAYEQY
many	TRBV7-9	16	ASRLKKPGLAYTDTQY
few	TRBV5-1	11	ASSQRVGRTQY
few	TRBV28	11	ASSSAPLYGYT
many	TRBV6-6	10	ASSLGRPEAF
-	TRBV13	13	ASSLGGPRTDTQY
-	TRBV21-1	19	ASSKGVANTSAGRSYNEQF
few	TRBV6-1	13	ASSATGSSGNTIY
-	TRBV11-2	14	ASSLRPGTAYTEAF
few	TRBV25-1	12	ASSPTSGAETQY
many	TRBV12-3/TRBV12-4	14	ASSLRLGGNTGELF
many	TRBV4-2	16	ASSQVAGLAGDYNEQF
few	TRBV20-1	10	SAQGASYEQY
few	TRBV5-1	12	ASSLGTGLETQY
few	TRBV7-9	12	ASLLGTGDYEQY
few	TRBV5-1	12	ASSLRQGQGEQF
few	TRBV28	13	ASSFADRGNYGYT
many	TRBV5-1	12	ASSLRQAKETQY
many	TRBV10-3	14	AISERIGLAVYEQY
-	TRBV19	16	ASSIGVRGQGSNQPQH
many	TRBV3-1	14	ASSQDRGWRTGELF
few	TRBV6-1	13	ASSPPPTGASEAF
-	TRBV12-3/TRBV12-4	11	ASSHGGNYGYT
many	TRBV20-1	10	SARTNQGEAF
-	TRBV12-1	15	ASSWQAGGSSYNEQF
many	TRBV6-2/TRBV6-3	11	ASTVPDRGEQY
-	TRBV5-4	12	ASTHDGGDNEQF
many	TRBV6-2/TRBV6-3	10	ASSRGEGEQF
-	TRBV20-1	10	SAARSQTEAF
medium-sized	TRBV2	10	ASNTGSNEQY
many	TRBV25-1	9	ASRLTGAQY
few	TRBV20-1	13	SAHRQGKHNSPLH
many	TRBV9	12	ASSLGQMNTEAF
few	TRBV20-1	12	SARGRGNPVGYT
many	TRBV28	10	ASSTGDYEQY
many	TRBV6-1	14	ASSDHGTFAYNEQF
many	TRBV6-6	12	ASKGLAGTYEQY
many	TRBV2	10	ASSGDSYEQY
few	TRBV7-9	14	ASSFVGGQSYNEQF